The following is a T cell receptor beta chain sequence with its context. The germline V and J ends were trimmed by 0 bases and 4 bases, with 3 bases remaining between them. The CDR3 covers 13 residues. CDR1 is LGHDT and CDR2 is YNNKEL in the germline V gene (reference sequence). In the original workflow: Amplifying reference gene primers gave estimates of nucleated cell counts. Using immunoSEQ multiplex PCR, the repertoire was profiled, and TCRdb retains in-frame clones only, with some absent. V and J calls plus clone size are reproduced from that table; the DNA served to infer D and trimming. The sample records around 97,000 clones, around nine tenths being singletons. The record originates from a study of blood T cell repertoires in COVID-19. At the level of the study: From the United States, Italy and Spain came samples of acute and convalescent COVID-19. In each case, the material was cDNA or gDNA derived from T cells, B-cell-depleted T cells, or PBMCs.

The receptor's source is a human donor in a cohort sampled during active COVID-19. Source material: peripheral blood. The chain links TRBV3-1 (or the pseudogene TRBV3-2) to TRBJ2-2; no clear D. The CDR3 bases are TGTGCCAGCAGCCAAGATCGCACCGGGGAGCTGTTTTTT. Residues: CASSQDRTGELFF.